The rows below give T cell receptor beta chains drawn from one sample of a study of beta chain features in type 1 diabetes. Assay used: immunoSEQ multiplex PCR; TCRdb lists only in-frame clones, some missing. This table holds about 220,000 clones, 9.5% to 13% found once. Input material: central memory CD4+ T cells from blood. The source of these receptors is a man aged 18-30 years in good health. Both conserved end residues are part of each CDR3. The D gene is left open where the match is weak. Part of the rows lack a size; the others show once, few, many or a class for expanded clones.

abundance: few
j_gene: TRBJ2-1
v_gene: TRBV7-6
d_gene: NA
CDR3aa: CASSPEGYLSYNEQFF
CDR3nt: TGTGCCAGCAGCCCCGAGGGATACCTCTCCTACAATGAGCAGTTCTTC

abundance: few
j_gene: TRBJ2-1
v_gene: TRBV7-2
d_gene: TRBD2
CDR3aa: CASSLMGLGEDEQFF
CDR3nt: TGTGCCAGCAGCTTAATGGGACTAGGGGAAGATGAGCAGTTCTTC

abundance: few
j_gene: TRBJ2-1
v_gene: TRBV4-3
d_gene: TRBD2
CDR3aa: CASSPRGLADYNEQFF
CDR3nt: TGCGCCAGCAGCCCGAGAGGACTAGCGGATTACAATGAGCAGTTCTTC

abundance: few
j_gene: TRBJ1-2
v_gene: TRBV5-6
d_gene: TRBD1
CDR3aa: CASSFTGGGYGYTF
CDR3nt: TGTGCCAGCAGCTTTACAGGGGGCGGCTATGGCTACACCTTC

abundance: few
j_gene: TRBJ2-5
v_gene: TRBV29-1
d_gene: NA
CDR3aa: CSVEFSVETQYF
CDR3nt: TGCAGCGTTGAGTTTAGCGTTGAGACCCAGTACTTC

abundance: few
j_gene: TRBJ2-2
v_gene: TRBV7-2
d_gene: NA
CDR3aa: CASSQGSEGGELFF
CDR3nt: TGTGCCAGCAGCCAAGGAAGCGAGGGCGGGGAGCTGTTTTTT

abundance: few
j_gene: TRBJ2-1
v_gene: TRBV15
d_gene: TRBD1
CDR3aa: CATSRDGTGMDEQFF
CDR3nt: TGTGCCACCAGCAGAGATGGGACAGGTATGGATGAGCAGTTCTTC

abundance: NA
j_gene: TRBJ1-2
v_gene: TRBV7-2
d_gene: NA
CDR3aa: CASSSSDANYGYTF
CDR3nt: TGTGCCAGCAGCTCAAGCGACGCTAACTATGGCTACACCTTC

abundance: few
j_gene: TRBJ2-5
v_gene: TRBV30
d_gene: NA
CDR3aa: CAWTGRETQYF
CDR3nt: TGTGCCTGGACAGGGAGAGAGACCCAGTACTTC

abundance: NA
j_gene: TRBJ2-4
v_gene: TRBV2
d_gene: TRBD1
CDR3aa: CASSPLRLRSGGIQYF
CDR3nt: TGTGCCAGCAGCCCCCTTCGGCTCAGGTCAGGGGGCATTCAGTACTTC

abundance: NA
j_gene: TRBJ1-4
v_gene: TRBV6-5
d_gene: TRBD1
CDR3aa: CASSRQGGWDEKLFF
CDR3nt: TGTGCCAGCAGCAGACAGGGAGGCTGGGATGAAAAACTGTTTTTT

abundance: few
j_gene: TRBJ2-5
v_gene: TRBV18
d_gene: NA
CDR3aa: CASSPRLRNTQETQYF
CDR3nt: TGTGCCAGCTCGCCAAGACTCCGAAACACCCAAGAGACCCAGTACTTC

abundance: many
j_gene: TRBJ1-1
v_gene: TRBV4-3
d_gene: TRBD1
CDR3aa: CASSLDRADTEAFF
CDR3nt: TGCGCCAGCAGCCTGGACAGGGCGGACACTGAAGCTTTCTTT

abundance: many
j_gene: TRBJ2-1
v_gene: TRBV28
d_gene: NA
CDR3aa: CASGPPGSSYNEQFF
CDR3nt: TGTGCCAGCGGCCCCCCCGGGAGCTCCTACAATGAGCAGTTCTTC

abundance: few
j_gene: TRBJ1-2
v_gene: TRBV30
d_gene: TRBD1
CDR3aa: CAWDFSGTGSLVIGGYTF
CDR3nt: TGTGCCTGGGACTTTTCCGGGACAGGGTCTCTGGTGATCGGGGGCTACACCTTC

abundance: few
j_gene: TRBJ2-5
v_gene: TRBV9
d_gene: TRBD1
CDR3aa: CASSGGQGRQETQYF
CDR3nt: TGTGCCAGCAGCGGTGGACAGGGGCGGCAAGAGACCCAGTACTTC

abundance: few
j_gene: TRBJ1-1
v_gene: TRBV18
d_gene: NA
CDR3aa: CASSPMGIGYTEAFF
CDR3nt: TGTGCCAGCTCACCAATGGGGATCGGGTACACTGAAGCTTTCTTT

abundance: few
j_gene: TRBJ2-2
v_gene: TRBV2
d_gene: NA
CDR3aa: CASSPGSTGELFF
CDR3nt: TGTGCCAGCAGTCCGGGAAGTACCGGGGAGCTGTTTTTT

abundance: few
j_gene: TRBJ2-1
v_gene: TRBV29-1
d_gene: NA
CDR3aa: CSVSGDSPSSYNEQFF
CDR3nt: TGCAGCGTTTCCGGGGACTCCCCTAGCTCCTACAATGAGCAGTTCTTC

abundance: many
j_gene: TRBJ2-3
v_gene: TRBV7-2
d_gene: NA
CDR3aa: CASSLAVGTDTQYF
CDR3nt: TGTGCCAGCAGCTTAGCGGTGGGCACAGATACGCAGTATTTT

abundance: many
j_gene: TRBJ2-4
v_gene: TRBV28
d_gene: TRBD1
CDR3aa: CASSLAGTAAKNIQYF
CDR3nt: TGTGCCAGCAGTTTAGCAGGGACAGCAGCCAAAAACATTCAGTACTTC

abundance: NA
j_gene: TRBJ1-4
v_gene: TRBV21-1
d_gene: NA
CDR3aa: CASSTLPGTLNEKLFF
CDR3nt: TGTGCCAGCAGCACACTTCCCGGGACACTTAATGAAAAACTGTTTTTT

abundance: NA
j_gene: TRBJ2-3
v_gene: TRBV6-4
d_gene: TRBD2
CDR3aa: CASSPGLARTDTQYF
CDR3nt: TGTGCCAGCAGTCCGGGACTAGCGAGGACAGATACGCAGTATTTT

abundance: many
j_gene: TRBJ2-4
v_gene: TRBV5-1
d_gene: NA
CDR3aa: CASSKATGNPENIQYF
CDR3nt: TGCGCCAGCAGCAAAGCTACAGGGAACCCGGAAAACATTCAGTACTTC

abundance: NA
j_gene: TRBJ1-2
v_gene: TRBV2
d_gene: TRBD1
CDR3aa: CASKVLQGRGGYTF
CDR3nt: TGTGCCAGCAAGGTTCTACAGGGGAGAGGTGGCTACACCTTC

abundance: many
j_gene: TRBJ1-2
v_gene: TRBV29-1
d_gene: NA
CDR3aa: CSVGTGVPIDGYTF
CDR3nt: TGCAGCGTTGGAACAGGAGTCCCCATTGATGGCTACACCTTC

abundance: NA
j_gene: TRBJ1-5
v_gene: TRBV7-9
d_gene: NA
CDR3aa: CASSRAGRDQPQHF
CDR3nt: TGTGCCAGCAGCCGAGCAGGACGGGATCAGCCCCAGCATTTT

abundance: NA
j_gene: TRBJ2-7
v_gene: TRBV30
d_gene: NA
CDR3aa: CAWSTGGEQYF
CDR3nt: TGTGCCTGGAGTACTGGGGGCGAGCAGTACTTC

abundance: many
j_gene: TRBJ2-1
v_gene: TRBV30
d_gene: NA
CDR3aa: CAWRDAGDPYNEQFF
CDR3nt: TGTGCCTGGAGAGATGCAGGGGACCCCTACAATGAGCAGTTCTTC

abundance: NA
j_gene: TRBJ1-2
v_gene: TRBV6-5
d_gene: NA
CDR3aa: CASSYVSGTSVGYTF
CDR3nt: TGTGCCAGCAGTTACGTTTCCGGGACAAGTGTGGGCTACACCTTC

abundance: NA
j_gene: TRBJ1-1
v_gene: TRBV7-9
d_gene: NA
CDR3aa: CASSLAGQTNTEAFF
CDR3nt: TGTGCCAGCAGCTTAGCCGGGCAAACGAACACTGAAGCTTTCTTT

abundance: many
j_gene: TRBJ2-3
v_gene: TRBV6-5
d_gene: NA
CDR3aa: CASRMRTRTDTQYF
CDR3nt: TGTGCCAGCAGAATGAGGACTCGCACAGATACGCAGTATTTT

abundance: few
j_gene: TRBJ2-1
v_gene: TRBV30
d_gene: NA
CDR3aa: CAWDRLGSEQFF
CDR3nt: TGTGCCTGGGATAGACTGGGGAGTGAGCAGTTCTTC

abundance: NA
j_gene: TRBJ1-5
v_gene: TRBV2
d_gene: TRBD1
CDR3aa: CASSPDRAQPQHF
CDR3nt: TGTGCCAGCAGTCCGGACAGGGCACAGCCCCAGCATTTT

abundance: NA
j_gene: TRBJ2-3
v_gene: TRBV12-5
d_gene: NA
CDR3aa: CASGLDSHTDTQYF
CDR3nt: TGTGCTAGTGGTTTGGACAGTCACACAGATACGCAGTATTTT

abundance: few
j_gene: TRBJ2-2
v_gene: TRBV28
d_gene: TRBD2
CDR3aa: CASSLGLAGGPITGELFF
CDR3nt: TGTGCCAGCAGTTTAGGACTAGCGGGAGGGCCGATCACCGGGGAGCTGTTTTTT

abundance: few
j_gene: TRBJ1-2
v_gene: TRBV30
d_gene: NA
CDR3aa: CAWSQQKNYGYTF
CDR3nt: TGTGCCTGGAGTCAGCAGAAAAACTATGGCTACACCTTC

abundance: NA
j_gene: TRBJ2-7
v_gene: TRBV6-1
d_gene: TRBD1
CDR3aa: CASTTTGQGAYEQYF
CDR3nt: TGTGCCAGCACTACAACGGGACAGGGGGCCTACGAGCAGTACTTC

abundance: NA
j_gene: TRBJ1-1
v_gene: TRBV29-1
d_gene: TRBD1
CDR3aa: CSVDRTGGVNTEAFF
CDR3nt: TGCAGCGTTGACAGGACAGGGGGCGTGAACACTGAAGCTTTCTTT

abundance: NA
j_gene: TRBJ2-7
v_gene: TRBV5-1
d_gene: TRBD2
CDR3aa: CASSLVTSGGSYEQYF
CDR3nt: TGCGCCAGCAGCTTGGTGACTAGCGGGGGCTCCTACGAGCAGTACTTC

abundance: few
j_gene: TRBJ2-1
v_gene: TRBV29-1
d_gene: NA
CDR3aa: CSVESMWAPNNEQFF
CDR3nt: TGCAGCGTTGAAAGTATGTGGGCTCCGAACAATGAGCAGTTCTTC

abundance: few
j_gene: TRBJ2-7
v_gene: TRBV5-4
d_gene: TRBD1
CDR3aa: CASSLRDRALYEQYF
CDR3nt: TGTGCCAGCAGCTTACGGGACAGGGCTCTCTACGAGCAGTACTTC

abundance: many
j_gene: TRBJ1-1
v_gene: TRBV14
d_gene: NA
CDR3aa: CASSHIGRNTEAFF
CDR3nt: TGTGCCAGCAGCCACATTGGACGCAACACTGAAGCTTTCTTT

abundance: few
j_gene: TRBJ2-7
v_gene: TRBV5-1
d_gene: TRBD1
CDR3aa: CASSPMTGTEQYF
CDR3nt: TGCGCCAGCAGCCCGATGACAGGGACCGAGCAGTACTTC

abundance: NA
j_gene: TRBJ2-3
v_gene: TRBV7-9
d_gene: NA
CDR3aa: CASSLGQTGGPGMDTQYF
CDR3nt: TGTGCCAGCAGCCTAGGGCAGACGGGCGGGCCGGGGATGGATACGCAGTATTTT

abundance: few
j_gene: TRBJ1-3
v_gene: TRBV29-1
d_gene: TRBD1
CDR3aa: CSVALGTDPGNTIYF
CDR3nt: TGCAGCGTCGCCTTGGGGACAGATCCTGGAAACACCATATATTTT

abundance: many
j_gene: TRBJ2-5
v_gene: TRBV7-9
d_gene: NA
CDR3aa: CASSLFRETQYF
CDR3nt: TGTGCCAGCAGCTTATTCAGAGAGACCCAGTACTTC

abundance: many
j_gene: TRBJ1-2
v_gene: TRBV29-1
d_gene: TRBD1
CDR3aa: CSVEDPKGGGYGYTF
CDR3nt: TGCAGCGTTGAAGACCCTAAAGGGGGCGGCTATGGCTACACCTTC

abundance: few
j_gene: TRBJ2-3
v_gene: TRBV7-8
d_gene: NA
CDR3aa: CASSLAVDTQYF
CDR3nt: TGTGCCAGCAGCTTAGCGGTCGATACGCAGTATTTT

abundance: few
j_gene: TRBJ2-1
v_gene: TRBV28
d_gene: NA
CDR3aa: CASKARVGRSYNEQFF
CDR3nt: TGTGCCAGCAAGGCCAGGGTGGGGCGTTCCTACAATGAGCAGTTCTTC

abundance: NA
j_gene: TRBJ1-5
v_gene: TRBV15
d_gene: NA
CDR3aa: CATSRGPGGFQPQHF
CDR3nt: TGTGCCACCAGCCGAGGACCAGGCGGGTTCCAACCCCAGCATTTT

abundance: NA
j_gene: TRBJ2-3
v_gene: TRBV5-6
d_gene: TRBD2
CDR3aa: CASSQTSADTQYF
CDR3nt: TGTGCCAGCAGCCAGACTAGCGCAGATACGCAGTATTTT

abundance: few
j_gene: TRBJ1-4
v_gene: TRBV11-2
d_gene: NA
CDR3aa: CASSPRAGTLNEKLFF
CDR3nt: TGTGCCAGCAGCCCCCGGGCCGGGACGCTAAATGAAAAACTGTTTTTT